Listed here is a single T cell receptor (beta chain). Its antigen is undetermined. From germline, CDR1 is SGDLS and CDR2 YYNGEE. V was pared by 2 bases and J by 5 bases, with 7 bases of the junction left unmatched. This CDR3 spans 16 amino acids. Prepared libraries of TCR beta cDNA carried unique molecular identifiers. Some 500,000 cDNA molecules were obtained per 1 to 10 million input T cells. TCRdb called the PCR reads again in MiXCR, with one record for every CDR3 protein. The table shows some 450,000 distinct CDR3 sequences, with under 55% occurring only once. The sample originates from a study of post-analysis software for immune sequencing data. For the study at large: There were relapsing-remitting, secondary progressive and progressive-relapsing multiple sclerosis among the disease courses included. Findings and caveats of the study: TRBV5-6, TRBV5-1 and TRBV20-1 belonged to a set of roughly 5 TRBV segments that were more frequent in patients than controls. Strong same-batch co-clustering of samples appeared with F measure clustering. Patients with multiple sclerosis recorded significantly lower normalized Chao1 diversity than controls, the study found.

This chain links TRBV9 with TRBJ1-6; TRBD1 aligns across 7 bases. The sequenced sample was blood. The origin of this receptor is a girl between 10 and 17 years old with multiple sclerosis. The CDR3 DNA follows: TGTGCCAGCAGCGTGGCAGGGACAGCCGATAATTCACCCCTCCACTTT. This gives the protein CASSVAGTADNSPLHF.